This is a list of T cell receptor beta chains from one sample in a study of blood T cell repertoires in COVID-19. The table came from immunoSEQ multiplex PCR; TCRdb's copy has only in-frame clones and leaves some out. The sample lists roughly 380,000 clones; 88% were seen once. Specimen: PBMCs or T cells enriched from blood (not recorded which). These TCRs come from a woman in her 30s who had been exposed to COVID-19. Each CDR3 is given with its conserved first and last residue. Each record gives: V gene, D gene, clone size, J gene, CDR3 length, CDR3 DNA, CDR3 protein. A D gene is named only where the DNA matches it firmly. Clone size is not always given. Where it is, it says once, few, many or a class for expanded clones.

V gene: TRBV14
D gene: NA
clone size: NA
J gene: TRBJ1-1
CDR3 length: 13
CDR3 DNA: TGTGCCAGCAGCCAAGGAGGGAACACTGAAGCTTTCTTT
CDR3 protein: CASSQGGNTEAFF

V gene: TRBV7-9
D gene: TRBD2
clone size: NA
J gene: TRBJ2-2
CDR3 length: 16
CDR3 DNA: TGTGCCAGCAGACCCCCCGCGCGGGAGGGGGCCGGGGAGCTGTTTTTT
CDR3 protein: CASRPPAREGAGELFF

V gene: TRBV5-1
D gene: NA
clone size: once
J gene: TRBJ2-1
CDR3 length: 11
CDR3 DNA: TGCGCCAGCAGCTCTAACAATGAGCAGTTCTTC
CDR3 protein: CASSSNNEQFF

V gene: TRBV12-3/TRBV12-4
D gene: TRBD1
clone size: once
J gene: TRBJ1-6
CDR3 length: 13
CDR3 DNA: TGTGCCAGCAGTTTGACAGGGGATTCACCCCTCCACTTT
CDR3 protein: CASSLTGDSPLHF

V gene: TRBV27
D gene: TRBD1
clone size: NA
J gene: TRBJ1-1
CDR3 length: 14
CDR3 DNA: TGTGCCAGCAGACTTACAGGGGGAGCCACTGAAGCTTTCTTT
CDR3 protein: CASRLTGGATEAFF

V gene: TRBV12-5
D gene: NA
clone size: NA
J gene: TRBJ1-5
CDR3 length: 15
CDR3 DNA: TGTGCTACCATGAAGAGCGACGTACTCTATCAGCCCCAGCATTTT
CDR3 protein: CATMKSDVLYQPQHF

V gene: TRBV9
D gene: NA
clone size: once
J gene: TRBJ2-3
CDR3 length: 13
CDR3 DNA: TGTGCCAGCAGCCCTCTTAGCACAGATACGCAGTATTTT
CDR3 protein: CASSPLSTDTQYF

V gene: TRBV19
D gene: TRBD1
clone size: NA
J gene: TRBJ2-3
CDR3 length: 17
CDR3 DNA: TGTGCCAGTAGTATGTTGAGGACGGGACAGGGTAAAGATACGCAGTATTTT
CDR3 protein: CASSMLRTGQGKDTQYF

V gene: TRBV28
D gene: TRBD1
clone size: NA
J gene: TRBJ1-1
CDR3 length: 13
CDR3 DNA: TGTGCCAGCAGTTTTGGGACAGGGTATTCGGCTTTCTTT
CDR3 protein: CASSFGTGYSAFF

V gene: TRBV5-1
D gene: TRBD1
clone size: once
J gene: TRBJ2-1
CDR3 length: 11
CDR3 DNA: TGCGCCACCAGGACAGGCAATGAGCAGTTCTTC
CDR3 protein: CATRTGNEQFF

V gene: TRBV30
D gene: TRBD2
clone size: NA
J gene: TRBJ2-7
CDR3 length: 12
CDR3 DNA: TGTGCCTGGACTAGCGGCACCTACGAGCAGTACTTC
CDR3 protein: CAWTSGTYEQYF

V gene: TRBV4-2
D gene: TRBD2
clone size: NA
J gene: TRBJ2-5
CDR3 length: 17
CDR3 DNA: TGTGCCAGCAGCCAAGGGGGACTAGCGGGGTACCAAGAGACCCAGTACTTC
CDR3 protein: CASSQGGLAGYQETQYF

V gene: TRBV3-1/TRBV3-2
D gene: NA
clone size: NA
J gene: TRBJ2-5
CDR3 length: 13
CDR3 DNA: TGTGCCAGCCGGAAAACTAAAAAGGAGACCCAGTACTTC
CDR3 protein: CASRKTKKETQYF

V gene: TRBV15
D gene: NA
clone size: NA
J gene: TRBJ2-2
CDR3 length: 14
CDR3 DNA: TGTGCCACCAGTGGTGGGGGCTACACCGGGGAGCTGTTTTTT
CDR3 protein: CATSGGGYTGELFF

V gene: TRBV19
D gene: NA
clone size: NA
J gene: TRBJ2-6
CDR3 length: 16
CDR3 DNA: TGTGCCAGTATCCCCACGACTCACTCTGGGGCCAACGTCCTGACTTTC
CDR3 protein: CASIPTTHSGANVLTF

V gene: TRBV12-3/TRBV12-4
D gene: TRBD2
clone size: NA
J gene: TRBJ2-4
CDR3 length: 13
CDR3 DNA: TGTGCCAGCACAAGCGGGAGGGCCAACATTCAGTACTTC
CDR3 protein: CASTSGRANIQYF

V gene: TRBV5-3
D gene: TRBD1
clone size: NA
J gene: TRBJ1-2
CDR3 length: 14
CDR3 DNA: TGTGCCAGAAGCTTCCCGGACAGGGGGCTTGGCTACACCTTC
CDR3 protein: CARSFPDRGLGYTF

V gene: TRBV6-1
D gene: NA
clone size: NA
J gene: TRBJ1-1
CDR3 length: 14
CDR3 DNA: TGTGCCAGCAGTGAGACTCAGCTGAACACTGAAGCTTTCTTT
CDR3 protein: CASSETQLNTEAFF

V gene: TRBV4-2
D gene: TRBD2
clone size: NA
J gene: TRBJ2-7
CDR3 length: 16
CDR3 DNA: TGTGCCAGCAGCCAAGTTGCTAGCGGGTACTCCTACGAGCAGTACTTC
CDR3 protein: CASSQVASGYSYEQYF

V gene: TRBV29-1
D gene: NA
clone size: NA
J gene: TRBJ1-2
CDR3 length: 12
CDR3 DNA: TGCAGCGTTTCCGATCACAGGGCTGGCTACACCTTC
CDR3 protein: CSVSDHRAGYTF

V gene: TRBV5-1
D gene: NA
clone size: NA
J gene: TRBJ2-2
CDR3 length: 14
CDR3 DNA: TGCGCCAGCAGCTTGAGGACATACACCGGGGAGCTGTTTTTT
CDR3 protein: CASSLRTYTGELFF

V gene: TRBV19
D gene: NA
clone size: NA
J gene: TRBJ1-5
CDR3 length: 12
CDR3 DNA: TGTGCCAGTAGCCTGGGAGGGGGGCCCCAGCATTTT
CDR3 protein: CASSLGGGPQHF

V gene: TRBV10-3
D gene: NA
clone size: NA
J gene: TRBJ1-4
CDR3 length: 15
CDR3 DNA: TGTGCCATCAGTGCTCAGGGGCTTGCTAATGAAAAACTGTTTTTT
CDR3 protein: CAISAQGLANEKLFF

V gene: TRBV29-1
D gene: TRBD1
clone size: once
J gene: TRBJ2-7
CDR3 length: 12
CDR3 DNA: TGCAGCGTTATACAGGGGTCCCACGAGCAGTACTTC
CDR3 protein: CSVIQGSHEQYF

V gene: TRBV28
D gene: NA
clone size: few
J gene: TRBJ1-2
CDR3 length: 21
CDR3 DNA: TGTGCCAGCAGTTTGGACGCGGGGGGGCCATGGGGAAGGGATACTAACTATGGCTACACCTTC
CDR3 protein: CASSLDAGGPWGRDTNYGYTF

V gene: TRBV29-1
D gene: TRBD2
clone size: NA
J gene: TRBJ2-7
CDR3 length: 13
CDR3 DNA: TGCAGCTCAAGCGGGGGGCTGCTCGACGAGCAGTACTTC
CDR3 protein: CSSSGGLLDEQYF

V gene: TRBV18
D gene: TRBD2
clone size: NA
J gene: TRBJ2-7
CDR3 length: 19
CDR3 DNA: TGTGCCAGCTCCCCAACAGGGCTCCCGGTGAGCGGGAGTGTAGGCGAGCAGTACTTC
CDR3 protein: CASSPTGLPVSGSVGEQYF

V gene: TRBV28
D gene: NA
clone size: NA
J gene: TRBJ1-6
CDR3 length: 18
CDR3 DNA: TGTGCCAGCAGTCCCATTGGGGGGGGCAGGGTGAATAATTCACCCCTCCACTTT
CDR3 protein: CASSPIGGGRVNNSPLHF

V gene: TRBV7-7
D gene: NA
clone size: NA
J gene: TRBJ2-2
CDR3 length: 15
CDR3 DNA: TGTGCTAGCAGCCCCTCGGGAGTAAGCACCGGGGAGCTGTTTTTT
CDR3 protein: CASSPSGVSTGELFF

V gene: TRBV28
D gene: TRBD1
clone size: NA
J gene: TRBJ2-7
CDR3 length: 14
CDR3 DNA: TGTGCCAGCACCCGGGGACAGGGACCCTACGAGCAGTACTTC
CDR3 protein: CASTRGQGPYEQYF

V gene: TRBV5-6
D gene: NA
clone size: NA
J gene: TRBJ1-1
CDR3 length: 15
CDR3 DNA: TGTGCCAGCAGCTTGGGATCAGGGTGGAACACTGAAGCTTTCTTT
CDR3 protein: CASSLGSGWNTEAFF

V gene: TRBV7-9
D gene: NA
clone size: once
J gene: TRBJ2-7
CDR3 length: 14
CDR3 DNA: TGTGCCAGCAGCCCCGGGACTGATACCTACGAGCAGTACTTC
CDR3 protein: CASSPGTDTYEQYF

V gene: TRBV5-4
D gene: TRBD1
clone size: NA
J gene: TRBJ1-2
CDR3 length: 12
CDR3 DNA: TGTGCCAGCAGCTTAACAGGGGCCAAACCCGCCTTC
CDR3 protein: CASSLTGAKPAF

V gene: TRBV3-1/TRBV3-2
D gene: TRBD2
clone size: NA
J gene: TRBJ2-7
CDR3 length: 15
CDR3 DNA: TGTGCCAGCAGCCTAGAAGGGACTAAACGGCACGAGCAGTACTTC
CDR3 protein: CASSLEGTKRHEQYF

V gene: TRBV5-1
D gene: TRBD2
clone size: once
J gene: TRBJ2-7
CDR3 length: 13
CDR3 DNA: TGCGCCAGCAGCTTGTCGGACGGGGGGGAGCAGTACTTC
CDR3 protein: CASSLSDGGEQYF

V gene: TRBV5-1
D gene: TRBD2
clone size: NA
J gene: TRBJ2-2
CDR3 length: 17
CDR3 DNA: TGCGCCAGCAGCTTGAGGACTAGCGGGAGAGGCACCGGGGAGCTGTTTTTT
CDR3 protein: CASSLRTSGRGTGELFF

V gene: TRBV28
D gene: NA
clone size: NA
J gene: TRBJ2-1
CDR3 length: 19
CDR3 DNA: TGTGCCAGCAGGCGTGGCCGGGTCAGGGTGGGAAGCTCCTACAATGAGCAGTTCTTC
CDR3 protein: CASRRGRVRVGSSYNEQFF

V gene: TRBV19
D gene: NA
clone size: NA
J gene: TRBJ2-4
CDR3 length: 17
CDR3 DNA: TGTGCCAGTAGTATAGGTCAGGGGACCCTAGCCAAAAACATTCAGTACTTC
CDR3 protein: CASSIGQGTLAKNIQYF

V gene: TRBV11-2
D gene: NA
clone size: NA
J gene: TRBJ2-6
CDR3 length: 17
CDR3 DNA: TGTGCCAGCAGCCGGCCGGCTAGCTACTCTGGGGCCAACGTCCTGACTTTC
CDR3 protein: CASSRPASYSGANVLTF

V gene: TRBV5-4
D gene: NA
clone size: NA
J gene: TRBJ2-1
CDR3 length: 16
CDR3 DNA: TGTGCCAGCAGCTTGTATTTGCCGGGAGCCAACGATGAGCAGTTCTTC
CDR3 protein: CASSLYLPGANDEQFF

V gene: TRBV12-3/TRBV12-4
D gene: NA
clone size: NA
J gene: TRBJ1-1
CDR3 length: 13
CDR3 DNA: TGTGCCAGCAGACTAATAGAGGTCGGTGAAGCTTTCTTT
CDR3 protein: CASRLIEVGEAFF

V gene: TRBV6-5
D gene: NA
clone size: NA
J gene: TRBJ1-1
CDR3 length: 12
CDR3 DNA: TGTGCCAGCAGTAAGGGCGACAGGGAAGCTTTCTTT
CDR3 protein: CASSKGDREAFF

V gene: TRBV21-1
D gene: NA
clone size: NA
J gene: TRBJ2-7
CDR3 length: 14
CDR3 DNA: TGTGCCAGCAGCCCCCCCGGGGGGGTCGACGAGCAGTACTTC
CDR3 protein: CASSPPGGVDEQYF

V gene: TRBV5-1
D gene: TRBD1
clone size: NA
J gene: TRBJ2-5
CDR3 length: 15
CDR3 DNA: TGCGCCAGCAGCCCCCGGGACAGCACCCAAGAGACCCAGTACTTC
CDR3 protein: CASSPRDSTQETQYF

V gene: TRBV6-1
D gene: NA
clone size: NA
J gene: TRBJ1-6
CDR3 length: 19
CDR3 DNA: TGTGCCAGCAGTGAAGATCGGGCAGGGCAAAAACCGAATAATTCACCCCTCCACTTT
CDR3 protein: CASSEDRAGQKPNNSPLHF

V gene: TRBV2
D gene: TRBD2
clone size: NA
J gene: TRBJ2-7
CDR3 length: 14
CDR3 DNA: TGTGCCAGTAATATAGCGGGTGTATCCTACGAGCAGTACTTC
CDR3 protein: CASNIAGVSYEQYF

V gene: TRBV10-3
D gene: NA
clone size: NA
J gene: TRBJ1-5
CDR3 length: 13
CDR3 DNA: TGTGCCATCAGTGAGGGCAGGGCACAGCCCCAGCATTTT
CDR3 protein: CAISEGRAQPQHF

V gene: TRBV6-5
D gene: TRBD1
clone size: NA
J gene: TRBJ1-1
CDR3 length: 14
CDR3 DNA: TGTGCCAGCAGTTACATAGGACAGGGGACTGAAGCTTTCTTT
CDR3 protein: CASSYIGQGTEAFF

V gene: TRBV23-1
D gene: TRBD1
clone size: NA
J gene: TRBJ1-5
CDR3 length: 16
CDR3 DNA: TGCGCCAGCAGACCAGGGACAGGGAGGAGCAATCAGCCCCAGCATTTT
CDR3 protein: CASRPGTGRSNQPQHF

V gene: TRBV7-3
D gene: TRBD2
clone size: once
J gene: TRBJ2-1
CDR3 length: 14
CDR3 DNA: TGTGCCAGCAGCCAAATTAGCGGGAGCTATGAGCAGTTCTTC
CDR3 protein: CASSQISGSYEQFF

V gene: TRBV6-5
D gene: NA
clone size: once
J gene: TRBJ2-4
CDR3 length: 15
CDR3 DNA: TGTGCCAGCAGCTCTCCGGGGTTAGCCAAAAACATTCAGTACTTC
CDR3 protein: CASSSPGLAKNIQYF

V gene: TRBV18
D gene: NA
clone size: NA
J gene: TRBJ1-1
CDR3 length: 16
CDR3 DNA: TGTGCCAGCTCGCCGTCTATGAGTGGTGTGCGAACTGAAGCTTTCTTT
CDR3 protein: CASSPSMSGVRTEAFF